This TCR beta chain is drawn from a study of T cells in localized non-small cell lung cancer. The study's findings and limits: Among the tissues sampled, uninvolved adjacent lung had the highest T cell clonality, above tumor. Adjacent lung held a median approximately 57 of the top 100 tumor clones. A higher density of T cells in blood coincided with extended overall survival. Without multi-region sequencing, intratumor heterogeneity could not be excluded.

This clone was seen more than once but under ten times. Its antigen remains unknown. V was clipped by 1 base and J by 4 bases, with 8 bases between them. The CDR3 is made up of 14 amino acids. Germline values: CDR1 SGHNT, CDR2 YENEEA. Generated by immunoSEQ multiplex PCR, the TCRdb table keeps only in-frame clones and is missing some. This table has around 2,500 clones, over 20% appearing once. The sequence derives from a man aged 40-75 years with stage I lung adenocarcinoma. The source material was lung tumor tissue, sampled before any cancer treatment. The gene calls are TRBV11-3 and TRBJ2-4, with D possibly TRBD1 on 5 matching bases. CDR3 nucleotides: TGTGCCAGCAGCTTAGGGACACATAAAAACATTCAGTACTTC. It translates to CASSLGTHKNIQYF.